A selection of T cell receptor beta chains follows, all from one sample in a study of CD8+ T cells in alopecia areata. Sequenced by immunoSEQ multiplex PCR; TCRdb stores in-frame clones only, minus some. The table records around 160,000 clones, roughly 50% of them present only once. Source material: CD4+ T cells sorted from blood. These TCRs come from a human donor with alopecia areata. The conserved cysteine and the conserved F or W are not part of the CDR3 here. The D gene is left open where the match is weak.

cdr3_length j_call d_call v_call cdr3_aa
12 TRBJ2-5 TRBD2 TRBV7-9 ASSIAGGKETQY
11 TRBJ1-5 - TRBV6-5 ASSYRINQPQH
13 TRBJ2-1 - TRBV7-2 ASSPAVASGSMRF
13 TRBJ2-7 TRBD2 TRBV30 AWSVGGTNSYEQY
16 TRBJ2-2 TRBD2 TRBV30 AWSVLAGVRGNTGELF
13 TRBJ2-5 - TRBV27 ASSLSRNRAETQY
11 TRBJ1-1 - TRBV30 AWKANMNTEAF
14 TRBJ1-2 - TRBV14 ASSQDYAGLIYGYT
11 TRBJ2-3 TRBD2 TRBV29-1 SAQREFPDTQY
11 TRBJ2-5 - TRBV9 ASNRELQETQY
13 TRBJ2-5 - TRBV15 ATSRDTGREETQY
14 TRBJ2-1 TRBD1 TRBV4-1 ASSQSGTGPINEQF
13 TRBJ2-3 TRBD2 TRBV19 ASRKPGGSTDTQY
17 TRBJ2-3 TRBD2 TRBV2 ASSEAGFEREGRTDTQY
12 TRBJ2-7 - TRBV7-9 ASSLGLGTYEQY
15 TRBJ2-1 - TRBV27 ASSSTLAPTGYNEQF
13 TRBJ2-5 - TRBV28 ASSSRDGGVETQY
15 TRBJ1-1 TRBD1 TRBV14 ASSQDWTGVGNTEAF
14 TRBJ2-2 - TRBV9 ASSVGVFANTGELF
11 TRBJ2-1 TRBD1 TRBV7-9 ASSSRQGDEQF
11 TRBJ2-1 - TRBV29-1 SVAGLRGVKQF
14 TRBJ2-7 TRBD1 TRBV9 ASSVGFGQGAYEQY
12 TRBJ2-1 - TRBV29-1 SAPRHDSYNEQF
12 TRBJ1-1 - TRBV29-1 SVDSDGKRTEAF
14 TRBJ2-6 - TRBV4-2 ASSRDPRSGANVLT
12 TRBJ1-4 - TRBV29-1 SVESADRGEKLF
9 TRBJ1-2 - TRBV29-1 SVVRGSGYT
13 TRBJ2-2 TRBD2 TRBV11-2 ASRGGGWNTGELF
11 TRBJ2-5 - TRBV27 ASSFSTEETQY
13 TRBJ2-6 - TRBV6-5 ASSYSLSGANVLT
10 TRBJ1-2 - TRBV30 AWRGVNYGYT
11 TRBJ1-1 - TRBV5-1 ASNERLNTEAF
13 TRBJ2-5 TRBD1 TRBV9 ASSVGSQGAETQY
10 TRBJ1-2 - TRBV9 ASSGMGGGYT
11 TRBJ1-1 - TRBV10-2 ASSVALMAPAF
11 TRBJ1-1 - TRBV7-9 ASSLVGAPEAF
13 TRBJ2-5 - TRBV6-6 ASRNQGRYQETQY
12 TRBJ2-2 TRBD2 TRBV28 ASRTTSETGELF
12 TRBJ2-7 - TRBV5-1 ASSLQTASYEQY
13 TRBJ1-1 TRBD1 TRBV18 ASSPKTGTVLEAF
14 TRBJ1-1 TRBD1 TRBV28 ASSSLSTGADTEAF
9 TRBJ2-7 TRBD2 TRBV29-1 SGAGEYEQY
13 TRBJ2-1 - TRBV2 ASSDVRTLYNEQF
12 TRBJ2-3 - TRBV23-1 ASSPGHSTDTQY
11 TRBJ2-5 TRBD1 TRBV28 ASKTGGLETQY